These 28 T cell receptor beta chains were sequenced from one sample in a study of T cells in Graves' hyperthyroidism and ophthalmopathy. The source material, RNA transcripts, was used to amplify TCR beta CDR3 regions. First-round RT-PCR with HTBI primers amplified the TCR CDR3 region. TCRdb re-called the multiplex PCR reads with MiXCR, one entry per CDR3 protein. The profile covers a few hundred thousand distinct CDR3 sequences, with 25% appearing a single time and less than 85% taken by the ten largest. Sample: blood. The source of these receptors is a man in his forties or fifties with Graves' hyperthyroidism.

The chain is built from TRBV5-6 and TRBJ2-2; a weak D match, TRBD1 (5 bases). In germline, CDR1 is SGHDT, CDR2 YYEEEE. The V end was cut by 1 base, the J end by 2 bases, with 9 bases between. The CDR3 spans 15 residues. DNA of the CDR3: TGTGCCAGCAGCTTGCTTGGGGCAAACACCGGGGAGCTGTTTTTT. It codes for CASSLLGANTGELFF.

The chain joins TRBV7-2 to TRBJ1-5, with 7 nucleotides matching TRBD1. The CDR3 runs to 14 residues. Germline values: CDR1 SGHTA, CDR2 FQGNSA. The V and J ends lost 5 bases and 4 bases, in that order; junction bases with no gene match: 5. CDR3 in amino acids: CASSPRTGNQPQHF. The CDR3 region has the DNA TGTGCCAGCAGCCCCCGGACAGGTAATCAGCCCCAGCATTTT. Full variable domain (remainder filled in from reference TRBV7-2 and TRBJ1-5): GAGVSQSPSNKVTEKGKDVELRCDPISGHTALYWYRQSLGQGLEFLIYFQGNSAPDKSGLPSDRFSAERTGGSVSTLTIQRTQQEDSAVYLCASSPRTGNQPQHFGDGTRLSIL.

The CDR3 DNA sequence: TGTGCTAGTGGTTTGGGGCAGGGTGGGCCCCAGCATTTT. It codes for CASGLGQGGPQHF. This rearrangement joins TRBV12-5 to TRBJ1-5, with a possible D match to TRBD1 (5 bases). Trimming took 1 base from V and 9 from J, leaving 10 bases between them. Per germline, CDR1 LGHNT and CDR2 FRNRAP. The CDR3 covers 13 residues.

The chain combines TRBV5-1 with TRBJ2-3, with D maybe TRBD2 (6 bases). Trimming cost V 7 bases and J 1 base, with 13 bases left between them. This CDR3 comprises 14 residues. Germline values: CDR1 SGHRS, CDR2 YFSETQ. The CDR3 DNA sequence: TGCGCCAGCCGCAGTCGGGAGCGCACAGATACGCAGTATTTT. Amino acid sequence: CASRSRERTDTQYF.

This clonotype was observed a handful of times. This rearrangement joins TRBV6-1 to TRBJ2-7, with 7 bases matching TRBD1. CDR1 is MNHNS, CDR2 SASEGT, per germline. The CDR3 has 17 amino acids. Trimming took 5 bases from V and 1 from J; bases not matched to a gene: 14. CDR3 residues: CASSFSPYRGQSYEQYF. DNA of the CDR3: TGTGCCAGCAGTTTTTCCCCCTACAGGGGACAGTCCTACGAGCAGTACTTC.

This clonotype has more than one count but fewer than ten. V usage is TRBV12-3 or TRBV12-4 and J usage is TRBJ2-4; 7 bases match TRBD2. Trimming removed 4 bases from V and 6 bases from J; junction bases left unmatched: 9. This CDR3 comprises 15 residues. CDR3 region: CASSSGLVPGNIQYF. The CDR3 nucleotides are TGTGCCAGCAGTTCCGGACTAGTCCCGGGAAACATTCAGTACTTC.

The genes are TRBV20-1 and TRBJ2-1; 9 bases fit TRBD1. This CDR3 region has 18 residues. V dropped 5 bases and J dropped 0; count of bases not matched to a gene: 14. Germline V lookup: CDR1 DFQATT, CDR2 SNEGSKA (reference sequence). CDR3 region: CSAPGTGQSGRSYNEQFF. The CDR3 DNA is TGCAGTGCTCCCGGGACAGGGCAAAGCGGCCGCTCCTACAATGAGCAGTTCTTC.

The V gene is TRBV12-3 or TRBV12-4, the J gene TRBJ2-3; TRBD2 agrees at 11 bases. This CDR3 spans 16 amino acids. V shed 5 bases and J 4 bases; nucleotides not matched to a gene: 8. The CDR3 DNA reads as TGTGCCAGCAGTGTACTAGCGGGAGAGTTTTCAGATACGCAGTATTTT. Translation gives CASSVLAGEFSDTQYF.

The rearrangement links TRBV3-1 to TRBJ1-2; D perhaps matches TRBD1 (5 bases). Per the germline V gene, CDR1 is LGHDT and CDR2 is YNNKEL (reference sequence). Trimming stripped 2 bases from V and 8 bases from J, with 15 bases between. This CDR3 is 14 amino acids long. In nucleotides, the CDR3 is TGTGCCAGCAGCCAACAAGGAGGGGCCGGGGGCTACACCTTC. As protein: CASSQQGGAGGYTF. Supplemented by reference TRBV3-1 and TRBJ1-2, the full variable domain reads DTAVSQTPKYLVTQMGNDKSIKCEQNLGHDTMYWYKQDSKKFLKIMFSYNNKELIINETVPNRFSPKSPDKAHLNLHINSLELGDSAVYFCASSQQGGAGGYTFGSGTRLTVV.

The V and J genes are TRBV27 and TRBJ1-1; a weak D match, TRBD1 (6 bases). This CDR3 has 11 residues. V lost 8 bases and J lost 5, with 9 bases in between. The germline gives CDR1 MNHEY, CDR2 SMNVEV (reference sequence). The CDR3 sequence: CASVQGTEAFF. CDR3 nucleotide sequence: TGTGCCAGCGTTCAGGGGACTGAAGCTTTCTTT.

This clonotype has a count of ten or more. This chain uses TRBV20-1 with TRBJ2-1; maybe TRBD2 (5 bases). CDR1 and CDR2 (germline): DFQATT, SNEGSKA (reference sequence). CDR3 length: 13 residues. V shed 0 bases and J shed 6 bases, with 9 bases lying between them. The CDR3 nucleotides read TGCAGTGCTAGAGAGGGAGCGTTCAATGAGCAGTTCTTC. Its protein is CSAREGAFNEQFF.

The gene calls are TRBV3-1 and TRBJ2-5, with D perhaps TRBD2 (5 bases). There are 15 residues in the CDR3. CDR1 and CDR2 (germline): LGHDT, YNNKEL (reference sequence). The V gene lost 2 bases and the J gene lost 0 bases, with 10 bases spanning the gap. The CDR3 here is CASSQTDGNQETQYF. The CDR3 DNA is TGTGCCAGCAGCCAAACCGACGGGAACCAAGAGACCCAGTACTTC.

Only a few counts were recorded for this clonotype. V and J are TRBV7-9 and TRBJ2-7; 11 bases line up with TRBD1. Germline-derived CDR1 and CDR2 are SEHNR and FQNEAQ (reference sequence). Unmatched junction bases numbered 9, after V lost 4 bases and J lost 4 bases. The CDR3 extends over 16 amino acids. The CDR3 protein is CASSSFRDRGKYEQYF. CDR3 nucleotides: TGTGCCAGCAGCTCGTTCCGGGACAGGGGGAAATACGAGCAGTACTTC.

The chain is built from TRBV12-3 or TRBV12-4 and TRBJ1-5; a weak D match, TRBD1 (5 bases). V lost 10 bases and J 2 bases, leaving 12 bases between the germline ends. This CDR3 has 13 residues. CDR3 residues: CATLEQGNQPQHF. The CDR3 DNA reads TGTGCCACTTTAGAACAGGGCAATCAGCCCCAGCATTTT.

This clonotype was observed a few times. V and J are TRBV10-3 and TRBJ2-7; D unresolved. V lost 10 bases to trimming and J lost 2 bases, with 12 bases between them. Looked up from germline, CDR1 is ENHRY and CDR2 is SYGVKD. This CDR3 is built from 12 residues. In DNA form, the CDR3 reads TGTGCCACCGCAGTGGGGACCTACGAGCAGTACTTC. Its protein is CATAVGTYEQYF.

CDR3 loop: CASSLGMGRSYNEQFF. As DNA, the CDR3 is TGTGCCAGCAGCTTAGGGATGGGAAGGTCCTACAATGAGCAGTTCTTC. The V and J genes are TRBV7-2 and TRBJ2-1; D gene ambiguous. CDR1 is SGHTA, CDR2 FQGNSA, per germline. CDR3 length equals 16 residues. V lost 1 base, J lost 1 base, and 11 bases lay in between. Full variable domain (outside the CDR3, taken from reference TRBV7-2 and TRBJ2-1): GAGVSQSPSNKVTEKGKDVELRCDPISGHTALYWYRQSLGQGLEFLIYFQGNSAPDKSGLPSDRFSAERTGGSVSTLTIQRTQQEDSAVYLCASSLGMGRSYNEQFFGPGTRLTVL.

The genes are TRBV2 and TRBJ2-5, with D perhaps being TRBD1 or TRBD2 (7 bases each). The CDR3 is 12 residues long. V was clipped by 9 bases and J by 4 bases, with 12 bases between them. Germline CDR1 reads SNHLY; CDR2 reads FYNNEI. The CDR3 sequence: CARSRGGETQYF. The CDR3 DNA reads TGTGCCAGATCCAGGGGGGGAGAGACCCAGTACTTC.

V gene TRBV12-3 or TRBV12-4 combines with J gene TRBJ1-1, with D uncertain. With 6 bases removed from V and 6 bases from J, the gap between germline ends came to 11 bases. CDR3 length equals 12 residues. Written as DNA, the CDR3 is TGTGCCAGCAGCACTCCCGGGTCTGAAGCTTTCTTT. Translation: CASSTPGSEAFF.

V is TRBV12-5 and J is TRBJ2-7; 9 bases line up with TRBD2. The CDR3 spans 15 residues. The V segment lost 1 base and the J segment 2 bases; nucleotides outside the gene matches: 3. Germline V CDR1 and CDR2: LGHNT, FRNRAP. The CDR3 reads CASGLGAGGAYEQYF. CDR3 sequence (DNA): TGTGCTAGTGGTTTGGGAGCGGGAGGTGCCTACGAGCAGTACTTC. Based on the CDR3 plus reference TRBV12-5 and TRBJ2-7, the full variable domain is DARVTQTPRHKVTEMGQEVTMRCQPILGHNTVFWYRQTMMQGLELLAYFRNRAPLDDSGMPKDRFSAEMPDATLATLKIQPSEPRDSAVYFCASGLGAGGAYEQYFGPGTRLTVT.

The chain joins TRBV5-1 to TRBJ2-5; D gene ambiguous. Germline V lookup: CDR1 SGHRS, CDR2 YFSETQ. The ends were cut back, 5 bases at V and 3 bases at J, with 8 bases in the middle. The CDR3 contains 12 residues. This chain's CDR3 is CASRHPEETQYF. For the CDR3, the DNA is TGCGCCAGCAGACACCCCGAAGAGACCCAGTACTTC. The whole variable domain, remainder taken from reference TRBV5-1 and TRBJ2-5, is KAGVTQTPRYLIKTRGQQVTLSCSPISGHRSVSWYQQTPGQGLQFLFEYFSETQRNKGNFPGRFSGRQFSNSRSEMNVSTLELGDSALYLCASRHPEETQYFGPGTRLLVL.

The genes are TRBV7-3 and TRBJ2-1; TRBD2 matches at 13 bases. V lost 0 bases to trimming and J lost 8 bases; unmatched junction nucleotides: 7. This CDR3 comprises 17 residues. The germline V gene has CDR1 SGHTA and CDR2 FQGTGA. The CDR3 DNA sequence: TGTGCCAGCAGCTTAACGTTTACTAGCGGGAGGGCCCATGAGCAGTTCTTC. This codes for CASSLTFTSGRAHEQFF.

The chain employs TRBV7-2 and TRBJ2-1; weak D call: TRBD1 (5 bases). Germline V lookup: CDR1 SGHTA, CDR2 FQGNSA. V was pared by 2 bases and J by 0 bases, with 17 bases between. The CDR3 is 18 residues long. Here the CDR3 DNA reads TGTGCCAGCAGCTTATCACAGGCCGGATTTTTCTCCTACAATGAGCAGTTCTTC. It codes for CASSLSQAGFFSYNEQFF.

This sequence joins TRBV7-9 and TRBJ2-5; D might be TRBD1 (6 bases). Germline V lookup: CDR1 SEHNR, CDR2 FQNEAQ (reference sequence). This CDR3 comprises 15 residues. V was pared by 5 bases and J by 0 bases, with 13 bases between. CDR3 residues: CASSPRWDNQETQYF. The CDR3, as DNA: TGTGCCAGCAGCCCCCGGTGGGACAACCAAGAGACCCAGTACTTC.

The chain carries TRBV6-1 and TRBJ1-1; no clear D. From germline, CDR1 is MNHNS and CDR2 SASEGT. Trimming took off 5 bases at V and 1 base at J, with 17 bases between the two ends. This CDR3 is built from 16 residues. CDR3 residues: CASSSILIGRNTEAFF. CDR3 nucleotides: TGTGCCAGCAGTTCTATATTAATTGGACGGAACACTGAAGCTTTCTTT.

This clonotype was observed many times. V is TRBV28 and J is TRBJ2-5; TRBD2 agrees at 9 bases. The CDR3 extends over 13 amino acids. Germline-derived CDR1 and CDR2 are MDHEN and SYDVKM. V dropped 6 bases and J dropped 5; count of bases not matched to a gene: 4. The DNA for the CDR3 is TGTGCCAGCAGGGAGCGGGAGGTCGAGACCCAGTACTTC. It is translated as CASREREVETQYF.

This clonotype was counted ten times or more. The chain uses TRBV29-1 and TRBJ1-1, with a possible D match to TRBD1 (6 bases). The CDR3 covers 14 residues. The germline gives CDR1 SQVTM, CDR2 ANQGSEA. Trimming cost V 4 bases and J 1 base, with 13 bases left between them. The CDR3 region is CSVAGAGRNTEAFF. The CDR3 DNA reads as TGCAGCGTTGCGGGGGCAGGGAGGAACACTGAAGCTTTCTTT.

This clonotype was recorded at least ten times. The chain links TRBV27 to TRBJ2-3; 9 nucleotides agree with TRBD1. V lost 4 bases, J lost 4 bases, and 6 bases stayed unmatched. Germline V gene lookup returns CDR1 MNHEY and CDR2 SMNVEV (reference sequence). CDR3 length equals 15 residues. This CDR3 reads CASSSPDRGADTQYF. The CDR3 region has the DNA TGTGCCAGCAGTTCCCCTGACAGGGGGGCAGATACGCAGTATTTT.

The chain couples TRBV5-5 to TRBJ2-3; D possibly uses TRBD1 or TRBD2 (5 bases each). CDR1 and CDR2 (germline): SGHKS, YYEKEE (reference sequence). The CDR3 has 15 amino acids. Between the trimmed V and J ends, which lost 4 bases and 3 bases, there was a span of 15 bases. DNA for the CDR3: TGTGCCAGCAGCCCTCGAGGGGTGGGGACAGATACGCAGTATTTT. Amino acid sequence: CASSPRGVGTDTQYF.